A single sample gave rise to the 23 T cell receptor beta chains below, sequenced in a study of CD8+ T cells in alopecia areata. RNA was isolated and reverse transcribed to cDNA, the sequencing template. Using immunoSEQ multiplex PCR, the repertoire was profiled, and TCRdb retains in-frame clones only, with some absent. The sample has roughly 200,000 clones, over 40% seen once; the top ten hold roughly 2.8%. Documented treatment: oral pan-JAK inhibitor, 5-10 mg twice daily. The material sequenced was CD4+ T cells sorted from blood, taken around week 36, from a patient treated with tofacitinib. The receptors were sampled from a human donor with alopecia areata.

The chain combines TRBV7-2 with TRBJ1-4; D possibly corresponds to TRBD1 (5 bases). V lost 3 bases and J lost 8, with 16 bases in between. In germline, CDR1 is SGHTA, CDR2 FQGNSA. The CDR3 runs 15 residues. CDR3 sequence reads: CASSLSGTTNEKLFF. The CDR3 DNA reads TGTGCCAGCAGCTTGTCCGGGACGACGAACGAAAAACTGTTTTTT.

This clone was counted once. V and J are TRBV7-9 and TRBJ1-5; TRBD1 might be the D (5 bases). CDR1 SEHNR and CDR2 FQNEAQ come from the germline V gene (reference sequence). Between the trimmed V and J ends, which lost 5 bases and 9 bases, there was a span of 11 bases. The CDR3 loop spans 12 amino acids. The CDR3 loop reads CASSPVGGPQHF. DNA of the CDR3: TGTGCCAGCAGCCCGGTGGGGGGGCCCCAGCATTTT. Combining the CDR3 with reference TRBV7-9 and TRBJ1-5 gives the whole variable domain DTGVSQNPRHKITKRGQNVTFRCDPISEHNRLYWYRQTLGQGPEFLTYFQNEAQLEKSRLLSDRFSAERPKGSFSTLEIQRTEQGDSAMYLCASSPVGGPQHFGDGTRLSIL.

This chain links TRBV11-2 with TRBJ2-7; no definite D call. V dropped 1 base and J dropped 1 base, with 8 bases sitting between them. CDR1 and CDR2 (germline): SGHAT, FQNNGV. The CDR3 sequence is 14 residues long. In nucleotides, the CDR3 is TGTGCCAGCAGCTTAGCGCTCAAGTCCTACGAGCAGTACTTC. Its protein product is CASSLALKSYEQYF.

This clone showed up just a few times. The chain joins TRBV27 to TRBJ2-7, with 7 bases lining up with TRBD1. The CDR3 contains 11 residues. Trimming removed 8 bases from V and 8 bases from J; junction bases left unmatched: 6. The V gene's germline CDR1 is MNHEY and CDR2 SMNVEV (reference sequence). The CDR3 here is CASGKGAQQYF. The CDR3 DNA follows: TGTGCCAGCGGAAAGGGGGCCCAGCAGTACTTC.

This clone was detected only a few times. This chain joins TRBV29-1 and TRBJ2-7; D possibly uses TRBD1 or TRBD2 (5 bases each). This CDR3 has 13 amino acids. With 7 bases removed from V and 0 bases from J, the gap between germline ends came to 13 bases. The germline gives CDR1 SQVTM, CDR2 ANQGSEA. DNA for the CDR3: TGCAGCGCCGAGGGACGGAACTCCTACGAGCAGTACTTC. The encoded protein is CSAEGRNSYEQYF.

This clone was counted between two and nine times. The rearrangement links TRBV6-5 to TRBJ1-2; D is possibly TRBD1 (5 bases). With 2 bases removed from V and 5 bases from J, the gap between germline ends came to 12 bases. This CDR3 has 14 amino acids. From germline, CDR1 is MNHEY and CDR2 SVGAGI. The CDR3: CASSYRPGQYGYTF. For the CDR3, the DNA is TGTGCCAGCAGTTACCGCCCGGGGCAGTATGGCTACACCTTC.

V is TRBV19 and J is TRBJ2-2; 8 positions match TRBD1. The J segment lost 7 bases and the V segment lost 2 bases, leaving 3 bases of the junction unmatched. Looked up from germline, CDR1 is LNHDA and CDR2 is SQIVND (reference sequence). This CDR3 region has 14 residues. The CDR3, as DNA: TGTGCCAGTAGTATACAGGGGGCTGGCGGGGAGCTGTTTTTT. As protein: CASSIQGAGGELFF.

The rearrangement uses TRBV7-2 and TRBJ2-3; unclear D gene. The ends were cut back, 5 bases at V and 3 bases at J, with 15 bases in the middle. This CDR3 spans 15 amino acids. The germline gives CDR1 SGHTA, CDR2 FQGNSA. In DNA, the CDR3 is TGTGCCAGCAGCCGTCCTAGTCTCGGTACAGATACGCAGTATTTT. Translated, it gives CASSRPSLGTDTQYF.

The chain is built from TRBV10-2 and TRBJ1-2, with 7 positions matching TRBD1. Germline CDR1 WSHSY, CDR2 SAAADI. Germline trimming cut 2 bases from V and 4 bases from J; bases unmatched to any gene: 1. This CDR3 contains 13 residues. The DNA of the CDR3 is TGCGCCAGCAGTGAGAGGGGGCCCTATGGCTACACCTTC. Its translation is CASSERGPYGYTF.

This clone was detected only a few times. CDR3 sequence (DNA): TGTGCCAGCAGCGTACCAGTCGCCGGGGAGCTGTTTTTT. This translates into CASSVPVAGELFF. The chain has TRBV9 and TRBJ2-2, with D uncertain. Germline assignment: CDR1 SGDLS and CDR2 YYNGEE. The CDR3 spans 13 residues. Trimming stripped 1 base from V and 6 bases from J, with 7 bases between.

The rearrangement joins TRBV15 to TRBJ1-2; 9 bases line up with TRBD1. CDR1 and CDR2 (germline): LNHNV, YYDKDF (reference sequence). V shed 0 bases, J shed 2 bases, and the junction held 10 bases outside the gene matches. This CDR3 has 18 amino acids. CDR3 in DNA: TGTGCCACCAGCAGAGATCTGATGCGGGACAGGGTCAACTATGGCTACACCTTC. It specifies CATSRDLMRDRVNYGYTF. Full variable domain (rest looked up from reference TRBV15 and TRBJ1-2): DAMVIQNPRYQVTQFGKPVTLSCSQTLNHNVMYWYQQKSSQAPKLLFHYYDKDFNNEADTPDNFQSRRPNTSFCFLDIRSPGLGDTAMYLCATSRDLMRDRVNYGYTFGSGTRLTVV.

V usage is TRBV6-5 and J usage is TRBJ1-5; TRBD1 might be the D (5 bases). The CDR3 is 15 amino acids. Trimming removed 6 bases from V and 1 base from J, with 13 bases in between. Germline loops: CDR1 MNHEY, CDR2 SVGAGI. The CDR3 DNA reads TGTGCCAGCAGACCCAGGGTTCTGAGCAATCAGCCCCAGCATTTT. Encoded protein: CASRPRVLSNQPQHF.

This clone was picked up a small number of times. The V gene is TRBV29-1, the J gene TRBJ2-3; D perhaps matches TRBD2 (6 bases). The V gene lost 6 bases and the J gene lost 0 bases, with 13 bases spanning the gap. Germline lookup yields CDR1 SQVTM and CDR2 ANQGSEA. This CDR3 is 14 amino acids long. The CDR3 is CSVQLATSTDTQYF. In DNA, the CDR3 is TGCAGCGTCCAGCTAGCGACTAGCACAGATACGCAGTATTTT.

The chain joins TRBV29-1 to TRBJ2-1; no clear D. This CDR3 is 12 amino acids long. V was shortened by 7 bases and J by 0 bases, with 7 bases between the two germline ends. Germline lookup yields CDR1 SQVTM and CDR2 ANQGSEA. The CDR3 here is CSASSSYNEQFF. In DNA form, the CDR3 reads TGCAGCGCGTCCAGCTCCTACAATGAGCAGTTCTTC.

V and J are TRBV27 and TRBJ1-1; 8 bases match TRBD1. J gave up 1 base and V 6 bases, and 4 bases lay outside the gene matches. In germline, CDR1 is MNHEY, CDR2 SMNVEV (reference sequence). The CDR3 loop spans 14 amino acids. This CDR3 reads CASRSGQANTEAFF. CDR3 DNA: TGTGCCAGCAGGTCGGGACAGGCGAACACTGAAGCTTTCTTT.

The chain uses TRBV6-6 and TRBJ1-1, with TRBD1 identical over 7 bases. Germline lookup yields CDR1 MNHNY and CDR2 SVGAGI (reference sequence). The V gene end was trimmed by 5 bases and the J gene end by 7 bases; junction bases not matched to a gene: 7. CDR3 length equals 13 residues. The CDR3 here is CASSRQGGFEAFF. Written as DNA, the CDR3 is TGTGCCAGCAGTCGACAGGGCGGGTTTGAAGCTTTCTTT.

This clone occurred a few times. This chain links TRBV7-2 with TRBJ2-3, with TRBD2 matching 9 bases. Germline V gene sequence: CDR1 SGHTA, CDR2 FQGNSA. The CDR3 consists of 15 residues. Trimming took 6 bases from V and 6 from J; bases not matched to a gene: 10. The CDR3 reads CASRSPAGGGDTQYF. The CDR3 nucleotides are TGTGCCAGCAGATCTCCAGCGGGAGGCGGGGATACGCAGTATTTT.

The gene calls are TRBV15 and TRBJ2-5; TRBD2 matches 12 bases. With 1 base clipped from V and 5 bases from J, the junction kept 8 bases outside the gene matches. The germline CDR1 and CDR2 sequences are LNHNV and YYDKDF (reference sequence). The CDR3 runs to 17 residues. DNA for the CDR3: TGTGCCACCAGCAGAGGCTTACTAGCGGGAGGTGTCGAGACCCAGTACTTC. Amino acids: CATSRGLLAGGVETQYF.

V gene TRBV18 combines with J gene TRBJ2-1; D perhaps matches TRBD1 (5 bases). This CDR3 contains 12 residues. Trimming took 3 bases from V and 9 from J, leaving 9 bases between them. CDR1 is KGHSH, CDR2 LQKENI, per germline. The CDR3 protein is CASSPSRGEQFF. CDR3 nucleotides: TGTGCCAGCTCACCCTCAAGGGGTGAGCAGTTCTTC.

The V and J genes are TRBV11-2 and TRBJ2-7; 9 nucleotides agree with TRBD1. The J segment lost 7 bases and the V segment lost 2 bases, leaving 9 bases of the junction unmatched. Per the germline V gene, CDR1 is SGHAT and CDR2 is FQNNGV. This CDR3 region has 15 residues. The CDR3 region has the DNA TGTGCCAGCAGCTTAATAAGGACAGGGGCCACGGAGCAGTACTTC. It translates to CASSLIRTGATEQYF.

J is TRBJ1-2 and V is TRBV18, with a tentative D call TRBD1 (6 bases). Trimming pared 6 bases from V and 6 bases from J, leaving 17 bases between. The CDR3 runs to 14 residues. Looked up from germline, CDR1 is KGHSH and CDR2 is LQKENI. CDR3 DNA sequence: TGTGCCAGCTCTCTTCGACAGGAAAGGGATGGCTACACCTTC. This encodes CASSLRQERDGYTF.

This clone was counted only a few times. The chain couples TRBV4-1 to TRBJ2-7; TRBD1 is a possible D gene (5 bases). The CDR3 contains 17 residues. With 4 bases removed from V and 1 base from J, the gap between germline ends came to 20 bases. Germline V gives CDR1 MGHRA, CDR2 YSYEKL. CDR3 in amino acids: CASSLQGGTGPSYEQYF. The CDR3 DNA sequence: TGCGCCAGCAGCCTTCAGGGTGGCACAGGACCTTCCTACGAGCAGTACTTC.

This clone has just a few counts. This CDR3 is CASSTRRGEQFF. Written as DNA, the CDR3 is TGTGCCAGTAGCACTCGACGGGGTGAGCAGTTCTTC. V gene TRBV19 combines with J gene TRBJ2-1; tentative D call: TRBD2 (5 bases). Germline-derived CDR1 and CDR2 are LNHDA and SQIVND (reference sequence). V dropped 6 bases and J dropped 9 bases, with 12 bases sitting between them. The CDR3 sequence is 12 residues long.